This entry lists 19 T cell receptor beta chains sequenced from one sample in a study of blood T cell repertoires in COVID-19. This table comes from immunoSEQ multiplex PCR, and its TCRdb copy is limited to in-frame clones, with some not included. The profile shows 130,000 or so clones, roughly 91% of them singletons. Sequenced: peripheral blood. The receptors here all came from a man aged 45-65 years with active or convalescent COVID-19.

V and J are TRBV5-4 and TRBJ2-1; 13 nucleotides match TRBD2. The germline gives CDR1 SGHNT, CDR2 YYREEE (reference sequence). The CDR3 has 17 amino acids. V lost 6 bases, J lost 3 bases, and 9 bases stayed unmatched. The CDR3 DNA sequence: TGTGCCAGCAACCGAGGGACTAGCGGGGTCTACTACAATGAGCAGTTCTTC. It translates to CASNRGTSGVYYNEQFF. Looking up the rest from reference TRBV5-4 and TRBJ2-1 gives the full variable domain: ETGVTQSPTHLIKTRGQQVTLRCSSQSGHNTVSWYQQALGQGPQFIFQYYREEENGRGNFPPRFSGLQFPNYSSELNVNALELDDSALYLCASNRGTSGVYYNEQFFGPGTRLTVL.

The chain recombines TRBV3-1 (or the pseudogene TRBV3-2) with TRBJ1-2; D gene ambiguous. Deletions cut 1 base from V and 8 bases from J, with 17 bases between. CDR1 and CDR2 from the germline V gene are LGHDT and YNNKEL (reference sequence). This CDR3 comprises 15 residues. The CDR3 DNA reads as TGTGCCAGCAGCCAAGCCCGGCGGCACTATGGAGGCTACACCTTC. Protein product: CASSQARRHYGGYTF.

This chain connects TRBV14 to TRBJ2-1; 14 nucleotides line up with TRBD2. Looked up from germline, CDR1 is SGHDN and CDR2 is FVKESK. Trimming took 2 bases from V and 7 from J; bases not matched to a gene: 4. This CDR3 has 16 residues. The CDR3 DNA reads TGTGCCAGCAGCCAAAGACTAGCGGGGGGGGAAAATGAGCAGTTCTTC. Protein product: CASSQRLAGGENEQFF.

The chain combines TRBV7-2 with TRBJ2-1; 15 bases align to TRBD2. V lost 5 bases, J lost 7 bases, and 9 bases stayed unmatched. The CDR3 loop spans 17 amino acids. Germline V gives CDR1 SGHTA, CDR2 FQGNSA. Here the CDR3 DNA reads TGTGCCAGCAGCCGTGGACTAGCGGGGGGGCTTCTGAATGAGCAGTTCTTC. Encoded protein: CASSRGLAGGLLNEQFF.

The chain joins TRBV7-5 to TRBJ1-6; TRBD1 is taken as the D call from the table, unchecked against the DNA. TRBV7-5 is flagged as a pseudogene. CDR3 length equals 14 residues. This CDR3 reads CVRRDQGAGSPLHF. In DNA form, the CDR3 reads TGTGTCAGAAGAGACCAGGGGGCAGGCTCACCCCTCCACTTT.

Only a few counts were recorded for this clone. The rearrangement uses TRBV19 and TRBJ1-5; D possibly corresponds to TRBD1 (5 bases). Trimming removed 4 bases from V and 4 bases from J, with 20 bases in between. Germline CDR1 reads LNHDA; CDR2 reads SQIVND (reference sequence). The CDR3 sequence is 17 residues long. The CDR3 region is CASSTLRRQPSNQPQHF. CDR3 coding DNA: TGTGCCAGTAGTACGTTACGGAGACAGCCTTCGAATCAGCCCCAGCATTTT.

DNA for the CDR3: TGTGCCAGCAGTGGAGAGACTGGAGAGACCCAGTACTTC. Its protein product is CASSGETGETQYF. The gene calls are TRBV12-3 or TRBV12-4 and TRBJ2-5; unclear D gene. The CDR3 length is 13 residues. V dropped 5 bases and J dropped 4 bases, with 11 bases sitting between them.

The V call is TRBV6-2 or TRBV6-3, the J call TRBJ1-5; 11 bases align to TRBD1. Germline lookup yields CDR1 MNHEY and CDR2 SVGEGT. The CDR3 extends over 15 amino acids. The V and J ends lost 5 bases and 5 bases, in that order; junction bases with no gene match: 5. The CDR3 sequence: CASSGTGQGDQPQHF. The CDR3 DNA reads as TGTGCCAGCAGTGGAACGGGACAGGGGGATCAGCCCCAGCATTTT.

This clone was seen more than once but under ten times. The chain links TRBV4-1 to TRBJ2-7, with 10 nucleotides matching TRBD1. The length of the CDR3 is 20 residues. Trimming removed 0 bases from V and 0 bases from J; junction bases left unmatched: 14. Germline V lookup: CDR1 MGHRA, CDR2 YSYEKL. CDR3 nucleotide sequence: TGCGCCAGCAGCCAAGAAGGGATCGGGACAGGGGCCATCGACTCCTACGAGCAGTACTTC. The encoded protein is CASSQEGIGTGAIDSYEQYF.

The genes are TRBV6-5 and TRBJ2-7; tentatively, D is TRBD2 (6 bases). The CDR3 contains 14 residues. V lost 6 bases and J 6 bases, leaving 18 bases between the germline ends. Germline V gene data show CDR1 as MNHEY and CDR2 as SVGAGI. The CDR3 sequence is CASSPDGGWREQYF. The CDR3 DNA reads TGTGCCAGCAGCCCAGATGGAGGGTGGCGCGAGCAGTACTTC.

The chain recombines TRBV18 with TRBJ1-5, with a weak D call TRBD1 (5 bases). CDR1 is KGHSH, CDR2 LQKENI, per germline. This CDR3 comprises 14 residues. V was shortened by 3 bases and J by 5 bases, with 11 bases between the two germline ends. DNA for the CDR3: TGTGCCAGCTCACCTTTGGGGCGCGATCAGCCCCAGCATTTT. Its translation: CASSPLGRDQPQHF.

This clone has just one count. The gene calls are TRBV6-5 and TRBJ2-1; 8 nucleotides agree with TRBD1. Germline CDR1 is MNHEY and CDR2 is SVGAGI. The CDR3 covers 14 residues. Losses at the gene ends were 6 bases for V and 4 bases for J; bases not matched to a gene: 5. The CDR3 DNA is TGTGCCAGCAGCGGGACAGGATTTTACAATGAGCAGTTCTTC. This translates into CASSGTGFYNEQFF.

The genes are TRBV5-4 and TRBJ2-7; maybe TRBD2 (5 bases). Trimming cost V 1 base and J 7 bases, with 15 bases left between them. The CDR3 consists of 14 residues. Germline lookup yields CDR1 SGHNT and CDR2 YYREEE (reference sequence). In DNA, the CDR3 is TGTGCCAGCAGCTTGCCGGGGAGCGGTTTTGAGCAGTACTTC. Its translation: CASSLPGSGFEQYF.

This chain links TRBV12-5 with TRBJ2-1; 9 bases align to TRBD1. Germline CDR1 and CDR2: LGHNT and FRNRAP. J lost 8 bases, V lost 0 bases, and 11 bases had no gene match. CDR3 length equals 17 residues. The CDR3 nucleotides are TGTGCTAGTGGTTTGGTACAGGGGGCTGGGGGGAGATATGAGCAGTTCTTC. It yields the protein CASGLVQGAGGRYEQFF.

The chain carries TRBV11-1 and TRBJ2-1; the match to TRBD1 covers 7 bases. Losses at the gene ends were 8 bases for V and 6 bases for J; bases not matched to a gene: 7. There are 13 residues in the CDR3. Per the germline V gene, CDR1 is SGHAT and CDR2 is FQDESV (reference sequence). CDR3 residues: CASWDSTLNEQFF. The DNA of the CDR3 is TGTGCCAGCTGGGACAGCACCCTCAATGAGCAGTTCTTC. Complete variable domain (other parts from reference TRBV11-1 and TRBJ2-1): EAEVAQSPRYKITEKSQAVAFWCDPISGHATLYWYRQILGQGPELLVQFQDESVVDDSQLPKDRFSAERLKGVDSTLKIQPAELGDSAMYLCASWDSTLNEQFFGPGTRLTVL.

The chain carries TRBV6-2 or TRBV6-3 and TRBJ2-7; D might be TRBD2 (5 bases). Deletions cut 0 bases from V and 4 bases from J, with 16 bases between. Germline CDR1 reads MNHEY; CDR2 reads SVGEGT. The CDR3 has 16 amino acids. The CDR3, as DNA: TGTGCCAGCAGTTACTCGGCACTAGTAAAGTCTTACGAGCAGTACTTC. Its translation is CASSYSALVKSYEQYF.

This clone was counted between two and nine times. The CDR3 loop reads CARSLVRGGGTDTQYF. The CDR3, as DNA: TGTGCCAGAAGCTTGGTTCGCGGGGGGGGCACAGATACGCAGTATTTT. The rearrangement uses TRBV5-3 and TRBJ2-3; TRBD2 matches 9 bases. TRBV5-3 is reported as an ORF; its role is uncertain. The length of the CDR3 is 16 residues. The J segment lost 1 base and the V segment lost 0 bases, leaving 3 bases of the junction unmatched.

The V call is TRBV7-9, the J call TRBJ1-1, with 7 bases lining up with TRBD1. Germline values: CDR1 SEHNR, CDR2 FQNEAQ (reference sequence). V lost 5 bases, J lost 1 base, and 4 bases stayed unmatched. CDR3 length: 14 residues. The DNA of the CDR3 is TGTGCCAGCAGCCCGGACAGGACGAACACTGAAGCTTTCTTT. Residues: CASSPDRTNTEAFF.

V and J are TRBV9 and TRBJ1-2; D is uncertain. Germline CDR1 SGDLS, CDR2 YYNGEE. Trimming removed 0 bases from V and 4 bases from J, with 16 bases in between. This CDR3 comprises 16 residues. CDR3 loop: CASSVGLETWAYGYTF. The CDR3 DNA follows: TGTGCCAGCAGCGTAGGGTTAGAGACCTGGGCCTATGGCTACACCTTC. Looking up the rest from reference TRBV9 and TRBJ1-2 gives the full variable domain: DSGVTQTPKHLITATGQRVTLRCSPRSGDLSVYWYQQSLDQGLQFLIQYYNGEERAKGNILERFSAQQFPDLHSELNLSSLELGDSALYFCASSVGLETWAYGYTFGSGTRLTVV.